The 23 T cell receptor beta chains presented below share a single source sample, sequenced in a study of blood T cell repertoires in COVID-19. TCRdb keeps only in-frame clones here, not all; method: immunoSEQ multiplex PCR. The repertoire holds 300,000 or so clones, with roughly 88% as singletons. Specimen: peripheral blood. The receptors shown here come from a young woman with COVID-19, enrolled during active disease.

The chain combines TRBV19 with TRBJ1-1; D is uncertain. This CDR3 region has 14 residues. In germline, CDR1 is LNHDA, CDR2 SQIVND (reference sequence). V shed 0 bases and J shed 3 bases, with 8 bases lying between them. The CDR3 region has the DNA TGTGCCAGTAGTATAGATCGACGGGACACTGAAGCTTTCTTT. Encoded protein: CASSIDRRDTEAFF.

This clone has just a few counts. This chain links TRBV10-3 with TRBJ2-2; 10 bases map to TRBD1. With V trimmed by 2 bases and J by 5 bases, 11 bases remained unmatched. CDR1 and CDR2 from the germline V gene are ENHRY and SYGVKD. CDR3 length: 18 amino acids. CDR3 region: CAISEPPGTGEDTGELFF. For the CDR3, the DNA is TGTGCCATCAGTGAGCCACCCGGGACAGGGGAGGATACCGGGGAGCTGTTTTTT.

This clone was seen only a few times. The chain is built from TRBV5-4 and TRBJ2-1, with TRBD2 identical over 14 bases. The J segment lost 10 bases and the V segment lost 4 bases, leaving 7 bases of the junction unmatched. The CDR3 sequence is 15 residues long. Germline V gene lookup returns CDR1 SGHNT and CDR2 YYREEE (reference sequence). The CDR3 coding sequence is TGTGCCAGCAGCACCGGGACTAGCGGGAGACGGGAGCAGTTCTTC. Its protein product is CASSTGTSGRREQFF.

As DNA, the CDR3 is TGCGCCAGCAGCTTGGAGTGGGGGCCAGGCACTGAAGCTTTCTTT. Protein product: CASSLEWGPGTEAFF. V gene TRBV5-1 combines with J gene TRBJ1-1; D is perhaps TRBD1 (6 bases). CDR1 and CDR2 (germline): SGHRS, YFSETQ. The CDR3 totals 15 residues. V shed 0 bases and J shed 4 bases, with 13 bases lying between them.

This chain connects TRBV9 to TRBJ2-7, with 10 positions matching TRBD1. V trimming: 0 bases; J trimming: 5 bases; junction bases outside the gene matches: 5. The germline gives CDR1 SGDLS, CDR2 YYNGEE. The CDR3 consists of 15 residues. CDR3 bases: TGTGCCAGCAGCGTAGGGCGGGACAGGGGTCACGAGCAGTACTTC. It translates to CASSVGRDRGHEQYF.

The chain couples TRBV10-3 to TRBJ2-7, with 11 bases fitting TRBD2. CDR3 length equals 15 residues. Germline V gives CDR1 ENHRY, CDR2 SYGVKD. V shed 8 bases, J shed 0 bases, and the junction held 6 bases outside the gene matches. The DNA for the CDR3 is TGTGCCATCGGGCGACTAGCGGGGCTCTCCTACGAGCAGTACTTC. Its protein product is CAIGRLAGLSYEQYF.

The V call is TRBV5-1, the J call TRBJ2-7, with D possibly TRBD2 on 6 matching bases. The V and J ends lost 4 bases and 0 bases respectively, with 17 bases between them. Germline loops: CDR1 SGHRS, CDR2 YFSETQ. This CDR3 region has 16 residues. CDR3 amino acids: CASSLTTLALSYEQYF. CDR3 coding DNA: TGCGCCAGCAGCCTGACGACCCTAGCGCTCTCCTACGAGCAGTACTTC.

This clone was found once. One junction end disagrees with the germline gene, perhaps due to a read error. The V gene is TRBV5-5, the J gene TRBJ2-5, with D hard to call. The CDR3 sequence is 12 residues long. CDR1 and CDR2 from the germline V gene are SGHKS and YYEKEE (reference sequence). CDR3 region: CASSANQETQYF. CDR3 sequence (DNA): TGTGCCAGCAGCGCAAACCAGGAGACCCAGTACTTC.

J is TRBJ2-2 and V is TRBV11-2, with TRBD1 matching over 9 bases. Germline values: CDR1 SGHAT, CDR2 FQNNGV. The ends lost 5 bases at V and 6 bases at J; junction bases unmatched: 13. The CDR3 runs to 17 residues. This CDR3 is CASSRPEGQGSSGELFF. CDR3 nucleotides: TGTGCCAGCAGCCGACCTGAGGGACAGGGAAGTTCCGGGGAGCTGTTTTTT.

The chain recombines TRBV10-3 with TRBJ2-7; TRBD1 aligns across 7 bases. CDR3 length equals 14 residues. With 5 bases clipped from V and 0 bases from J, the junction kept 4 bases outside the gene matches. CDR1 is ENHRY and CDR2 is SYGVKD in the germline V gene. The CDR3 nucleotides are TGTGCCATCAGTACGGGACAGACCTCCTACGAGCAGTACTTC. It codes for CAISTGQTSYEQYF.

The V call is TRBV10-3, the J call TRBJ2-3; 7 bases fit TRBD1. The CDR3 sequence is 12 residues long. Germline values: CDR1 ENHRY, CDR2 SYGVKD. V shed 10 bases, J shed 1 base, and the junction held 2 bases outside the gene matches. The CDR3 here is CASQGGTDTQYF. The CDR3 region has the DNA TGTGCCAGCCAGGGGGGCACAGATACGCAGTATTTT.

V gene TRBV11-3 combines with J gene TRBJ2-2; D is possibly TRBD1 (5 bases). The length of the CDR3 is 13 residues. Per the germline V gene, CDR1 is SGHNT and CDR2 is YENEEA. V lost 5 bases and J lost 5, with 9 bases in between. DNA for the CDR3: TGTGCCAGCAGCCCCACAGGAACCGGGGAGCTGTTTTTT. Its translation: CASSPTGTGELFF.

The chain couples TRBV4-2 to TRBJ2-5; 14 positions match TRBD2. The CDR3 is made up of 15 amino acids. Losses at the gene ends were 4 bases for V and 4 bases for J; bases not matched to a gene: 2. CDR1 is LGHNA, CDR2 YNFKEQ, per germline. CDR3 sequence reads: CASSPGLAGVETQYF. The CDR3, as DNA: TGTGCCAGCAGCCCGGGACTAGCGGGAGTAGAGACCCAGTACTTC.

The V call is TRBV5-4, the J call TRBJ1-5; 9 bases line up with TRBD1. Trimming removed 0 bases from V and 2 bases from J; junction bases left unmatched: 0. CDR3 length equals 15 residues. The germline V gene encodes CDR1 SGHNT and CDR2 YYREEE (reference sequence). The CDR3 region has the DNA TGTGCCAGCAGCTTGGGGACAGGGGGCAATCAGCCCCAGCATTTT. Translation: CASSLGTGGNQPQHF. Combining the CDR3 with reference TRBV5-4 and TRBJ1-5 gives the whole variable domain ETGVTQSPTHLIKTRGQQVTLRCSSQSGHNTVSWYQQALGQGPQFIFQYYREEENGRGNFPPRFSGLQFPNYSSELNVNALELDDSALYLCASSLGTGGNQPQHFGDGTRLSIL.

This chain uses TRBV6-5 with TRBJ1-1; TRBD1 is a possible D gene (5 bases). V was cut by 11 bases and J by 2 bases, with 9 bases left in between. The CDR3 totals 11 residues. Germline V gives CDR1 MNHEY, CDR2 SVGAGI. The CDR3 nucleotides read TGTGCCTATAGGGGCAACACTGAAGCTTTCTTT. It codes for CAYRGNTEAFF.

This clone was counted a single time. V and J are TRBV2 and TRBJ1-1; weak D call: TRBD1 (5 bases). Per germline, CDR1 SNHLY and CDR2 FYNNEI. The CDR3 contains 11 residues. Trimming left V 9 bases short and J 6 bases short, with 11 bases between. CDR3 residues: CASGAAPEAFF. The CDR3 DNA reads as TGTGCCAGTGGGGCCGCTCCTGAAGCTTTCTTT.

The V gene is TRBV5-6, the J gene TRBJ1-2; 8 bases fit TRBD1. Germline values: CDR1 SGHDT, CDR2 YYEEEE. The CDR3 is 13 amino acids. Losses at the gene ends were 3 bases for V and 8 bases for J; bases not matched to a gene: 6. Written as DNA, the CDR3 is TGTGCCAGCAGCTCCGACAGGGGAGACGGCTACACCTTC. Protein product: CASSSDRGDGYTF.

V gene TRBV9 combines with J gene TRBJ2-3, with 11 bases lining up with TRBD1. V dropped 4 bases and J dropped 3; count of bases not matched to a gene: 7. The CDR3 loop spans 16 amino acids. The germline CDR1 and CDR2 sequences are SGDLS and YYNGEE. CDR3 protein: CASSQRDRGVTDTQYF. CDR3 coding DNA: TGTGCCAGCAGCCAGAGGGACAGGGGGGTTACAGATACGCAGTATTTT.

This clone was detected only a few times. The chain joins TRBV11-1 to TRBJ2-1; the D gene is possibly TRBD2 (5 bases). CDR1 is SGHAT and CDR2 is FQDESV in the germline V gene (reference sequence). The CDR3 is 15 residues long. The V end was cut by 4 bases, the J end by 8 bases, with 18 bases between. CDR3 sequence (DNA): TGTGCCAGCAGCTACTTAAGCGGAATGGTCGATGAGCAGTTCTTC. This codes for CASSYLSGMVDEQFF.

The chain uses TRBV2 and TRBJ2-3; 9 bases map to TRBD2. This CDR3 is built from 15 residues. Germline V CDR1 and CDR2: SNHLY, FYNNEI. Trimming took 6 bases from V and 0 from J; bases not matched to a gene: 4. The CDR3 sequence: CASRPSGASTDTQYF. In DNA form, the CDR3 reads TGTGCCAGCAGACCTAGCGGGGCTAGCACAGATACGCAGTATTTT.

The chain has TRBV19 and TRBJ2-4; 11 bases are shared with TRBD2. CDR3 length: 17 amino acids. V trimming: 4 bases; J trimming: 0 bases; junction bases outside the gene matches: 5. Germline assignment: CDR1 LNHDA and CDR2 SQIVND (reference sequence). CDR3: CASSKGLAGQAKNIQYF. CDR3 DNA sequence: TGTGCCAGTAGTAAAGGACTAGCGGGTCAAGCCAAAAACATTCAGTACTTC. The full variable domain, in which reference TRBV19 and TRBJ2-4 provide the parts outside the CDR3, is DGGITQSPKYLFRKEGQNVTLSCEQNLNHDAMYWYRQDPGQGLRLIYYSQIVNDFQKGDIAEGYSVSREKKESFPLTVTSAQKNPTAFYLCASSKGLAGQAKNIQYFGAGTRLSVL.

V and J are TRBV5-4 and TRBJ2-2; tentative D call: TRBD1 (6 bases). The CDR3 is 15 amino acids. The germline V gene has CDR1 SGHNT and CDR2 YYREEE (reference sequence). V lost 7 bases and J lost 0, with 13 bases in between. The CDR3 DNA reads TGTGCCAGCCGTCGGACAGAGACGAACACCGGGGAGCTGTTTTTT. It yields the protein CASRRTETNTGELFF.

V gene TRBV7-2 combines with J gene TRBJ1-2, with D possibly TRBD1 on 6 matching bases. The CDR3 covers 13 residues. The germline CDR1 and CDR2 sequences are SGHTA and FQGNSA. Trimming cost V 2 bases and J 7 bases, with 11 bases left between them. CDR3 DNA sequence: TGTGCCAGCAGCTTACCAGGGGTCGTTGGCTACACCTTC. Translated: CASSLPGVVGYTF.